The 10 T cell receptor beta chains reported below all come from one sample, sequenced in a study of Graves' ophthalmopathy and Graves' hyperthyroidism. RNA transcripts yielded amplified TCR beta CDR3 regions. HTBI primers served in a first-round RT-PCR, which a second-round multiplex PCR followed. TCRdb used MiXCR to reprocess the multiplex PCR reads, holding one entry per CDR3 protein. Of about 380,000 distinct CDR3 sequences listed, approximately 15% are singletons. Sequenced input: peripheral blood. The receptors shown here come from a woman aged 18-35 years with stable Graves' hyperthyroidism.

The rearrangement links TRBV27 to TRBJ1-3; TRBD1 matches at 8 bases. Germline V gives CDR1 MNHEY, CDR2 SMNVEV (reference sequence). With V trimmed by 5 bases and J by 2 bases, 8 bases remained unmatched. The CDR3 sequence is 16 residues long. CDR3: CASSPRQGSPGNTIYF. CDR3 nucleotide sequence: TGTGCCAGCAGTCCCAGACAGGGGTCCCCTGGAAACACCATATATTTT.

This clonotype occurred many times. This sequence joins TRBV27 and TRBJ1-1; D unclear. The CDR3 spans 14 residues. V was trimmed by 5 bases and J by 4 bases, leaving 14 bases between them. From germline, CDR1 is MNHEY and CDR2 SMNVEV (reference sequence). CDR3 DNA sequence: TGTGCCAGCAGTCTAACCGTCGGGAGCACTGAAGCTTTCTTT. Translating gives CASSLTVGSTEAFF.

In the case of this clonotype: At one end the junction does not follow the germline gene, possibly because of a read error. CDR3 in DNA: TGTGGCAGCTTCGGACAGGGCCAAGAGACCCGGTACTTC. It specifies CGSFGQGQETRYF. The chain links TRBV28 to TRBJ2-5; 8 positions match TRBD1. The germline CDR1 and CDR2 sequences are MDHEN and SYDVKM. The CDR3 totals 13 residues.

At least ten counts were recorded for this clonotype. This chain uses TRBV12-3 or TRBV12-4 with TRBJ1-6; weak D call: TRBD1 (6 bases). V was cut by 6 bases and J by 10 bases, with 19 bases left in between. The CDR3 runs 15 residues. This chain's CDR3 is CASSRRGGYGSPLHF. CDR3 DNA sequence: TGTGCCAGCAGCCGCAGGGGCGGGTACGGGTCACCCCTCCACTTT.

This clonotype was recorded many times. The rearrangement uses TRBV11-2 and TRBJ2-2; 7 nucleotides match TRBD2. Trimming at V came to 5 bases and at J to 0 bases, leaving 6 bases not matched to a gene. Per germline, CDR1 SGHAT and CDR2 FQNNGV. This CDR3 has 16 residues. CDR3 residues: CASSPWGRANTGELFF. CDR3 nucleotide sequence: TGTGCCAGCAGCCCCTGGGGGAGGGCGAACACCGGGGAGCTGTTTTTT.

At least ten counts were recorded for this clonotype. J is TRBJ2-7 and V is TRBV5-1; 9 bases line up with TRBD1. Trimming removed 0 bases from V and 3 bases from J; junction bases left unmatched: 13. Germline lookup yields CDR1 SGHRS and CDR2 YFSETQ. This CDR3 is 18 amino acids long. As DNA, the CDR3 is TGCGCCAGCAGCTTGGCTTCTCTAACCTCGACAGGGGGCTACGAGCAGTACTTC. Its translation is CASSLASLTSTGGYEQYF.

This clonotype was detected ten times or more. The J gene is TRBJ1-2, the V gene TRBV20-1; D gene uncertain. Deletions cut 4 bases from V and 4 bases from J, with 13 bases between. The CDR3 consists of 13 residues. Germline V CDR1 and CDR2: DFQATT, SNEGSKA (reference sequence). The CDR3 spells CSATPPGRYGYTF. For the CDR3, the DNA is TGCAGTGCTACCCCTCCAGGCCGCTATGGCTACACCTTC.

This clonotype was counted many times. The chain carries TRBV5-6 and TRBJ1-5; no clear D gene. V was pared by 4 bases and J by 2 bases, with 13 bases between. Germline assignment: CDR1 SGHDT and CDR2 YYEEEE. The CDR3 runs 15 residues. As DNA, the CDR3 is TGTGCCAGCAGCGCACGGAGGTTGGGCAATCAGCCCCAGCATTTT. Translated: CASSARRLGNQPQHF.

Many counts were recorded for this clonotype. This sequence joins TRBV29-1 and TRBJ2-4; 8 positions match TRBD1. Germline V lookup: CDR1 SQVTM, CDR2 ANQGSEA. The CDR3 loop spans 13 amino acids. The V segment lost 7 bases and the J segment 6 bases; nucleotides outside the gene matches: 8. The CDR3 DNA is TGCAGCGCCATGGGACAGGTGTCAAACATTCAGTACTTC. Its translation is CSAMGQVSNIQYF. The full variable domain, its missing parts supplied by reference TRBV29-1 and TRBJ2-4, is SAVISQKPSRDICQRGTSLTIQCQVDSQVTMMFWYRQQPGQSLTLIATANQGSEATYESGFVIDKFPISRPNLTFSTLTVSNMSPEDSSIYLCSAMGQVSNIQYFGAGTRLSVL.

In its sample, this clonotype was seen many times. The chain recombines TRBV12-5 with TRBJ2-7; D unresolved. The V end was cut by 0 bases, the J end by 9 bases, with 18 bases between. This CDR3 has 15 residues. Looked up from germline, CDR1 is LGHNT and CDR2 is FRNRAP. The CDR3, as DNA: TGTGCTAGTGGTTTGGTTACGACAAGTCTACTTTCGCAGTACTTC. It encodes CASGLVTTSLLSQYF.